This TCR beta chain originates from a study of Ad26.COV2.S vaccination and SARS-CoV-2 variants. Documented treatment: roughly 18 received Ad26.COV2.S at low or high dose, single or two shots; 5 received placebo; per-sample allocation not given. Sample collection was performed on day 63 after the first vaccine or placebo injection. This CDR3 is 16 amino acids long. The ends were cut back, 3 bases at V and 0 bases at J, with 17 bases in the middle. Germline lookup yields CDR1 SQVTM and CDR2 ANQGSEA. Clones were sequenced by immunoSEQ multiplex PCR, and TCRdb holds only the in-frame ones, with some missing. This table has about 440,000 clones, around nine tenths appearing once.

The clonotype comes from a person between 18 and 65 years old who received the Ad26.COV2.S COVID-19 vaccine or a placebo. Sequenced here: peripheral blood, sampled in a trial of Ad26.COV2.S vaccine versus placebo. The chain couples TRBV29-1 to TRBJ2-5; weak D call: TRBD1 (5 bases). The CDR3 here is CSVEETVDTYQETQYF. The CDR3, as DNA: TGCAGCGTTGAGGAGACCGTGGACACGTACCAAGAGACCCAGTACTTC.